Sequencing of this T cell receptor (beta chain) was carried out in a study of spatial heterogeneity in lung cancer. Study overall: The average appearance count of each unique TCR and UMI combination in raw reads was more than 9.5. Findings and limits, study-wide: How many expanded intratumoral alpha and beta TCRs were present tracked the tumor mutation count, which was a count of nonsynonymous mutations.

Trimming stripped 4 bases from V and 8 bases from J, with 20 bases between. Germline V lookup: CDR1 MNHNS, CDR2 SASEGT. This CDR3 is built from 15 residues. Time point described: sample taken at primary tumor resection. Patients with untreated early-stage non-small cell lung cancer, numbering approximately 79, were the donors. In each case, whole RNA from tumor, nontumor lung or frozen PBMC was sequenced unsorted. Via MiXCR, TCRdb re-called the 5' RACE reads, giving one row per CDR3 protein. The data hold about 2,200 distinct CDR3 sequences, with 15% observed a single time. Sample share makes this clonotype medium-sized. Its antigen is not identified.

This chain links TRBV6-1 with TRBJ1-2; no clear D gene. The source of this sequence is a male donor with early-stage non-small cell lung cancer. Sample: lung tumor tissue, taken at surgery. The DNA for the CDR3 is TGTGCCAGCAGTGGGGGAGGGCCAAGGGCCCGCGGCTACACCTTC. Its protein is CASSGGGPRARGYTF.